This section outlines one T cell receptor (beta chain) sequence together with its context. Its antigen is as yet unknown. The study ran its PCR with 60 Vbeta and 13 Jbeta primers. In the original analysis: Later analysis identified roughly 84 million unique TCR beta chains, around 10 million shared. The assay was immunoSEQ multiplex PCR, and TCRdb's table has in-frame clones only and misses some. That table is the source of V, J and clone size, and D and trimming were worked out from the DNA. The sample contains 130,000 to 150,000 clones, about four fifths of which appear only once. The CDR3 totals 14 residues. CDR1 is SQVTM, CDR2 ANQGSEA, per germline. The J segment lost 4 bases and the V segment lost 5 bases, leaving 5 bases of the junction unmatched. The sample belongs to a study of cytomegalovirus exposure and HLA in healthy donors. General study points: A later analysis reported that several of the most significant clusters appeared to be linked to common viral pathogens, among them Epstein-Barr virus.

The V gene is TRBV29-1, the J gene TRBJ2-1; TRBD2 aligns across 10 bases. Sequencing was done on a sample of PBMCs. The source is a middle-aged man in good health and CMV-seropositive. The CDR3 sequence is CSVIGLADYNEQFF. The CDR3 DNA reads TGCAGCGTTATAGGACTAGCGGATTACAATGAGCAGTTCTTC.